This entry lists 5 T cell receptor beta chains sequenced from one sample in a study of molecular identifiers for immune sequencing clone quantification (dated by TCRdb to between 2018 and 2020). Receptors were amplified or captured by PCR. Instrument used: NextSeq 500. TCRdb trimmed public reads at Q25 via fastp, called clones via MiXCR and kept in-frame beta chains. Each record represents a unique CDR3 protein, reported with the most common genes and DNA among its rows. Recorded for this sample are nearly 650,000 distinct CDR3 sequences; roughly 27% of them occurred a single time. The ten largest make up 0.78% of the sample. The sequenced sample consisted of naive CD8+ T cells from blood, with Jurkat cell RNA spiked in. The cell subset or site label for this specimen denotes: FACS-sorted CD8+CD4-CCR7+CD45RA+ naive T cells. All receptors derive from a human donor in good health. Some libraries in this study had Jurkat cell RNA spiked in.

The chain employs TRBV11-2 and TRBJ2-7; 7 bases match TRBD1. The V segment lost 1 base and the J segment 2 bases; nucleotides outside the gene matches: 5. CDR3 length equals 15 residues. The V gene's germline CDR1 is SGHAT and CDR2 FQNNGV. The CDR3 protein is CASSLVGDSAYEQYF. DNA of the CDR3: TGTGCCAGCAGCTTAGTGGGGGACAGCGCCTACGAGCAGTACTTC. Supplemented by reference TRBV11-2 and TRBJ2-7, the full variable domain reads EAGVAQSPRYKIIEKRQSVAFWCNPISGHATLYWYQQILGQGPKLLIQFQNNGVVDDSQLPKDRFSAERLKGVDSTLKIQPAKLEDSAVYLCASSLVGDSAYEQYFGPGTRLTVT.

This clonotype appeared many times. The V call is TRBV5-1, the J call TRBJ2-7; either TRBD1 or TRBD2 may supply D (5 bases each). The CDR3 sequence is 15 residues long. V was pared by 0 bases and J by 3 bases, with 13 bases between. Per germline, CDR1 SGHRS and CDR2 YFSETQ. The CDR3: CASSLALGEFYEQYF. The CDR3 region has the DNA TGCGCCAGCAGCTTGGCCCTGGGGGAGTTCTACGAGCAGTACTTC.

This clonotype was found a few times. The V call is TRBV3-1, the J call TRBJ2-7; D is perhaps TRBD1 (6 bases). The V end was cut by 0 bases, the J end by 12 bases, with 12 bases between. In germline, CDR1 is LGHDT, CDR2 YNNKEL (reference sequence). CDR3 length equals 12 residues. CDR3 in amino acids: CASSQDGGGLYF. The DNA for the CDR3 is TGTGCCAGCAGCCAAGATGGGGGCGGGCTGTACTTC.

The chain is built from TRBV6-5 and TRBJ1-1; D gene unclear. CDR1 and CDR2 (germline): MNHEY, SVGAGI. CDR3 length equals 13 residues. Trimming took 5 bases from V and 3 from J, leaving 10 bases between them. In DNA, the CDR3 is TGTGCCAGCAGTCCTCGGTTGCACACTGAAGCTTTCTTT. This codes for CASSPRLHTEAFF.

This clonotype appeared many times. The chain employs TRBV28 and TRBJ1-2, with 9 positions matching TRBD1. V dropped 2 bases and J dropped 8; count of bases not matched to a gene: 6. The CDR3 contains 14 residues. The germline CDR1 and CDR2 sequences are MDHEN and SYDVKM. The CDR3 region is CASSLPGQGGGYTF. The CDR3 DNA follows: TGTGCCAGCAGTTTACCGGGACAGGGAGGCGGCTACACCTTC.